The 25 T cell receptor beta chains given below trace back to one sample, sequenced in a study of lymphopenia after photon versus proton radiotherapy. Libraries were prepared by immunoSEQ multiplex PCR; TCRdb keeps only in-frame clonotypes and omits some of them. The sample has more than 25,000 clones; around 90% are singletons. Material: peripheral blood, obtained from a patient treated with photon-based radiotherapy. The receptors come from a man aged 50-59 years with gastric cancer.

This chain uses TRBV30 with TRBJ1-2, with D hard to call. V lost 2 bases, J lost 3 bases, and 13 bases lay in between. This CDR3 is built from 14 residues. The germline V gene encodes CDR1 GTSNPN and CDR2 SVGIG (reference sequence). The CDR3 sequence is CAWSRFGRDYGYTF. The CDR3 region has the DNA TGTGCCTGGAGTAGGTTCGGACGAGACTATGGCTACACCTTC.

This clone was picked up one time. The V gene is TRBV30, the J gene TRBJ2-7; D perhaps matches TRBD1 (5 bases). The CDR3 totals 13 residues. Germline V gene lookup returns CDR1 GTSNPN and CDR2 SVGIG (reference sequence). Trimming pared 0 bases from V and 4 bases from J, leaving 10 bases between. CDR3 region: CAWSVGVWYEQYF. CDR3 bases: TGTGCCTGGAGTGTAGGGGTTTGGTACGAGCAGTACTTC.

The chain couples TRBV2 to TRBJ2-2; a possible D gene is TRBD1 (6 bases). V lost 4 bases to trimming and J lost 1 base, with 10 bases between them. This CDR3 has 15 amino acids. In germline, CDR1 is SNHLY, CDR2 FYNNEI. As DNA, the CDR3 is TGTGCCAGCAGTGGGGCCAGGGGGAACACCGGGGAGCTGTTTTTT. Translating gives CASSGARGNTGELFF.

The chain couples TRBV27 to TRBJ2-1; 8 bases match TRBD2. The CDR3 extends over 15 amino acids. Germline lookup yields CDR1 MNHEY and CDR2 SMNVEV (reference sequence). V dropped 6 bases and J dropped 9; count of bases not matched to a gene: 13. The CDR3 protein is CASRPSGGAGSEQFF. In DNA, the CDR3 is TGTGCCAGCAGGCCAAGCGGGGGCGCTGGGAGTGAGCAGTTCTTC.

The chain is built from TRBV7-2 and TRBJ2-5; no clear D. The germline gives CDR1 SGHTA, CDR2 FQGNSA. The CDR3 loop spans 13 amino acids. V was pared by 5 bases and J by 9 bases, with 16 bases between. The CDR3 bases are TGTGCCAGCAGCCCAAGGGTCCGTGGGCCCCAGTACTTC. Its translation is CASSPRVRGPQYF.

The chain recombines TRBV19 with TRBJ1-1; the D is unclear. V lost 7 bases and J lost 7, with 19 bases in between. Germline V lookup: CDR1 LNHDA, CDR2 SQIVND (reference sequence). CDR3 length equals 14 residues. CDR3 bases: TGTGCCAGTACAAAGTCGGGGAGGGTGAATGAAGCTTTCTTT. Its protein product is CASTKSGRVNEAFF.

The chain is built from TRBV30 and TRBJ1-2; D is uncertain. V lost 0 bases and J 5 bases, leaving 10 bases between the germline ends. The CDR3 runs 13 residues. The germline V gene has CDR1 GTSNPN and CDR2 SVGIG (reference sequence). This CDR3 reads CAWSVRADYGYTF. CDR3 bases: TGTGCCTGGAGTGTACGCGCCGATTATGGCTACACCTTC.

The J gene is TRBJ2-3, the V gene TRBV4-1, with D perhaps TRBD1 (6 bases). V was cut by 0 bases and J by 4 bases, with 14 bases left in between. The CDR3 is 16 residues long. CDR1 and CDR2 from the germline V gene are MGHRA and YSYEKL. The CDR3: CASSQEGGGGADTQYF. CDR3 nucleotide sequence: TGCGCCAGCAGCCAAGAAGGTGGGGGCGGCGCAGATACGCAGTATTTT.

The chain uses TRBV7-9 and TRBJ1-1; D perhaps matches TRBD1 (6 bases). CDR3 length: 12 residues. V was pared by 3 bases and J by 11 bases, with 13 bases between. Germline V gene sequence: CDR1 SEHNR, CDR2 FQNEAQ (reference sequence). The CDR3 is CASSLPQGKAFF. The CDR3 DNA follows: TGTGCCAGCAGCTTGCCGCAGGGGAAGGCTTTCTTT.

The CDR3 DNA reads as TGTGCCAGCAGCTTCAGGACGGACTCTGGAAACACCATATATTTT. As protein: CASSFRTDSGNTIYF. J is TRBJ1-3 and V is TRBV7-8; D uncertain. CDR1 is SGHVS, CDR2 FQNEAQ, per germline. The CDR3 contains 15 residues. Trimming took 3 bases from V and 0 from J, leaving 9 bases between them.

The chain carries TRBV5-1 and TRBJ2-1; 8 bases align to TRBD2. This CDR3 spans 14 amino acids. Germline V gene lookup returns CDR1 SGHRS and CDR2 YFSETQ. Trimming removed 2 bases from V and 5 bases from J; junction bases left unmatched: 3. The CDR3 coding sequence is TGCGCCAGCAGCTTAACAGCGGGGGACAATGAGCAGTTCTTC. This gives the protein CASSLTAGDNEQFF. The full variable domain, in which reference TRBV5-1 and TRBJ2-1 provide the parts outside the CDR3, is KAGVTQTPRYLIKTRGQQVTLSCSPISGHRSVSWYQQTPGQGLQFLFEYFSETQRNKGNFPGRFSGRQFSNSRSEMNVSTLELGDSALYLCASSLTAGDNEQFFGPGTRLTVL.

This chain connects TRBV4-1 to TRBJ2-7, with D possibly being TRBD2 (5 bases). The germline V and J ends were trimmed by 0 bases and 2 bases, with 5 bases remaining between them. Germline V gene lookup returns CDR1 MGHRA and CDR2 YSYEKL. CDR3 length: 13 amino acids. CDR3 nucleotide sequence: TGCGCCAGCAGCCAAGAGGGAGCCTACGAGCAGTACTTC. It yields the protein CASSQEGAYEQYF.

The rearrangement uses TRBV14 and TRBJ1-1; D is unclear. The V gene's germline CDR1 is SGHDN and CDR2 FVKESK. The V end was cut by 0 bases, the J end by 2 bases, with 19 bases between. CDR3 size: 18 residues. For the CDR3, the DNA is TGTGCCAGCAGCCAAGATATGTCGGGGAGGTTGAGAAACACTGAAGCTTTCTTT. Protein sequence: CASSQDMSGRLRNTEAFF. Filled out from reference TRBV14 and TRBJ1-1, the complete variable domain reads EAGVTQFPSHSVIEKGQTVTLRCDPISGHDNLYWYRRVMGKEIKFLLHFVKESKQDESGMPNNRFLAERTGGTYSTLKVQPAELEDSGVYFCASSQDMSGRLRNTEAFFGQGTRLTVV.

V and J are TRBV11-2 and TRBJ2-2, with no clear D. Germline-derived CDR1 and CDR2 are SGHAT and FQNNGV. This CDR3 has 16 amino acids. The V gene lost 5 bases and the J gene lost 2 bases, with 15 bases spanning the gap. The CDR3 sequence is CASSKENFRNTGELFF. The DNA for the CDR3 is TGTGCCAGCAGCAAAGAGAATTTCCGAAACACCGGGGAGCTGTTTTTT. Full variable domain (missing parts from reference TRBV11-2 and TRBJ2-2): EAGVAQSPRYKIIEKRQSVAFWCNPISGHATLYWYQQILGQGPKLLIQFQNNGVVDDSQLPKDRFSAERLKGVDSTLKIQPAKLEDSAVYLCASSKENFRNTGELFFGEGSRLTVL.

The genes are TRBV29-1 and TRBJ2-3, with D unclear. Between the trimmed V and J ends, which lost 3 bases and 2 bases, there was a span of 6 bases. Germline loops: CDR1 SQVTM, CDR2 ANQGSEA. The CDR3 length is 12 residues. CDR3 sequence reads: CSVDSHTDTQYF. The CDR3 region has the DNA TGCAGCGTTGACAGCCACACAGATACGCAGTATTTT.

The chain uses TRBV2 and TRBJ2-3; D perhaps matches TRBD2 (5 bases). This CDR3 is 12 amino acids long. Germline values: CDR1 SNHLY, CDR2 FYNNEI. The ends were cut back, 5 bases at V and 6 bases at J, with 9 bases in the middle. As DNA, the CDR3 is TGTGCCAGCAGTCGAGAGGGCGATACGCAGTATTTT. It encodes CASSREGDTQYF.

This chain joins TRBV2 and TRBJ2-5; possible D gene TRBD2, 6 bases. Germline-derived CDR1 and CDR2 are SNHLY and FYNNEI. The CDR3 covers 13 residues. V gave up 5 bases and J gave up 2 bases, with 9 bases separating them. The CDR3 nucleotides are TGTGCCAGCAGTTCCGGAGGGCAAGAGACCCAGTACTTC. This sequence encodes CASSSGGQETQYF.

CDR3 region: CASSLLASGDTDTQYF. The CDR3 DNA is TGTGCCAGCAGCTTACTCGCTAGCGGGGACACAGATACGCAGTATTTT. The chain links TRBV7-3 to TRBJ2-3; TRBD2 matches at 9 bases. Unmatched junction bases numbered 5, after V lost 2 bases and J lost 2 bases. CDR1 SGHTA and CDR2 FQGTGA come from the germline V gene. The CDR3 has 16 residues.

This rearrangement joins TRBV6-1 to TRBJ2-3; D is perhaps TRBD1 or TRBD2 (6 bases each). V was shortened by 6 bases and J by 6 bases, with 13 bases between the two germline ends. Germline CDR1 and CDR2: MNHNS and SASEGT. The length of the CDR3 is 13 residues. CDR3 coding DNA: TGTGCCAGCAGCAGTTGGGGGGCGGATACGCAGTATTTT. Translation gives CASSSWGADTQYF.

Of note for this clone: Different DNA sequences within this sample yield the same CDR3. The V and J genes are TRBV5-1 and TRBJ1-1; the D is unclear. Looked up from germline, CDR1 is SGHRS and CDR2 is YFSETQ. The CDR3 extends over 13 amino acids. V was cut by 0 bases and J by 1 base, with 4 bases left in between. The CDR3 is CASSLDRNTEAFF. CDR3 bases: TGCGCCAGCAGCTTGGACAGGAACACTGAAGCTTTCTTT.

The V call is TRBV13, the J call TRBJ1-5; no definite D call. CDR3 length: 17 residues. Trimming cost V 5 bases and J 1 base, with 18 bases left between them. In germline, CDR1 is PRHDT, CDR2 FYEKMQ (reference sequence). CDR3 DNA: TGTGCCAGCAGCAAGCGCGGCTTCGGGGAAAGCAATCAGCCCCAGCATTTT. Protein sequence: CASSKRGFGESNQPQHF.

The CDR3 DNA follows: TGCGCCAGCAGCCAAGCCCCAGGTAGAAGGGACATTCAGTACTTC. Protein: CASSQAPGRRDIQYF. V usage is TRBV4-3 and J usage is TRBJ2-4, with D unresolved. Germline lookup yields CDR1 LGHNA and CDR2 YSLEER. This CDR3 region has 15 residues. The V end was cut by 1 base, the J end by 8 bases, with 15 bases between.

The chain employs TRBV19 and TRBJ2-2; 9 nucleotides match TRBD2. The length of the CDR3 is 15 residues. After removal of 4 bases from V and 6 bases from J, the junction contained 6 bases not matched to a gene. Per germline, CDR1 LNHDA and CDR2 SQIVND (reference sequence). CDR3 protein: CASSTRGLAAGELFF. In DNA form, the CDR3 reads TGTGCCAGTAGTACCAGGGGACTAGCCGCCGGGGAGCTGTTTTTT.

J is TRBJ1-1 and V is TRBV29-1; D call uncertain. There are 11 residues in the CDR3. Germline values: CDR1 SQVTM, CDR2 ANQGSEA. Trimming took 4 bases from V and 4 from J, leaving 7 bases between them. The CDR3 loop is CSVARVTEAFF. The DNA for the CDR3 is TGCAGCGTTGCTAGGGTCACTGAAGCTTTCTTT.

The genes are TRBV5-1 and TRBJ2-3; D remains unclear. V lost 6 bases and J 0 bases, leaving 14 bases between the germline ends. The CDR3 covers 15 residues. Germline lookup yields CDR1 SGHRS and CDR2 YFSETQ. The CDR3 sequence: CASTESGFSTDTQYF. The CDR3 region has the DNA TGCGCCAGCACGGAGTCGGGTTTTAGCACAGATACGCAGTATTTT.